This T cell receptor beta chain is from a study of patients and donors after allogeneic stem cell transplantation. TCRdb redid the calling of the RT-PCR reads with MiXCR, one entry per CDR3 protein. Among roughly 200,000 distinct CDR3 sequences listed, about 37% were seen once. The CDR3 is made up of 15 amino acids. V was pared by 4 bases and J by 7 bases, with 17 bases between. Germline lookup yields CDR1 SNHLY and CDR2 FYNNEI. The chain combines TRBV2 with TRBJ1-5; D gene uncertain. The material sequenced was blood, either unsorted or a sorted T cell fraction (not recorded which). The receptor comes from a human donor who was either an allogeneic HSCT recipient or a stem cell or donor lymphocyte infusion donor (not recorded which). It is not recorded whose cells these are; they may come from a transplant donor. The DNA for the CDR3 is TGTGCCAGCAGTGTTCCCCGGGCAGTTCCCCAGCCCCAGCATTTT. It encodes CASSVPRAVPQPQHF.